Listed below are T cell receptor beta chains from one sample, sequenced in a study of OX40 agonist ivuxolimab in advanced cancers. Generated by immunoSEQ multiplex PCR, the TCRdb table keeps only in-frame clones and is missing some. The sample has more than 45,000 clones; roughly 91% are singletons. Material: CD4+ or CD8+ T cells sorted from blood, obtained in a trial of the OX40 agonist ivuxolimab. These TCRs come from an adult with an advanced solid tumor such as melanoma, head and neck, liver or kidney cancer. Both conserved end residues are part of each CDR3. The D gene is left open where the match is weak.

V gene: TRBV4-2
D gene: TRBD2
J gene: TRBJ2-5
CDR3 DNA: TGTGCCAGCAGCCCGGGACTAGCGGGAGGGATGCTAGAGACCCAGTACTTC
CDR3 protein: CASSPGLAGGMLETQYF

V gene: TRBV7-9
D gene: -
J gene: TRBJ2-1
CDR3 DNA: TGTGCCAGCATCGAGGACAGATACAATGAGCAGTTCTTC
CDR3 protein: CASIEDRYNEQFF

V gene: TRBV19
D gene: TRBD2
J gene: TRBJ2-2
CDR3 DNA: TGTGCCAGTAGTGTGGGACTAGCGGGATACACCGGGGAGCTGTTTTTT
CDR3 protein: CASSVGLAGYTGELFF

V gene: TRBV27
D gene: -
J gene: TRBJ2-7
CDR3 DNA: TGTGCCAGCAGTTTATCCTGGGCTGGAGCCTCCTACGAGCAGTACTTC
CDR3 protein: CASSLSWAGASYEQYF

V gene: TRBV4-1
D gene: -
J gene: TRBJ2-1
CDR3 DNA: TGCGCCAGCAGCCAAGTGACTAGAAGGGACAATGAGCAGTTCTTC
CDR3 protein: CASSQVTRRDNEQFF

V gene: TRBV19
D gene: -
J gene: TRBJ2-2
CDR3 DNA: TGTGCCAGTATAAATAACCCCGGGGAGCTGTTTTTT
CDR3 protein: CASINNPGELFF

V gene: TRBV6-5
D gene: TRBD1
J gene: TRBJ2-5
CDR3 DNA: TGTGCCAGCGGACAGGGGGCGGGTGAGACCCAGTACTTC
CDR3 protein: CASGQGAGETQYF

V gene: TRBV10-3
D gene: -
J gene: TRBJ2-7
CDR3 DNA: TGTGCCATCAGTGCCGGTAATCTCTACGAGCAGTACTTC
CDR3 protein: CAISAGNLYEQYF

V gene: TRBV5-1
D gene: TRBD2
J gene: TRBJ2-2
CDR3 DNA: TGCGCCAGCAGCATACTAGCGGGGGGGCCGGACACCGGGGAGCTGTTTTTT
CDR3 protein: CASSILAGGPDTGELFF

V gene: TRBV28
D gene: -
J gene: TRBJ1-1
CDR3 DNA: TGTGCCAGCAGTTTAGAACTTTGGGCAGGGATGGACACTGAAGCTTTCTTT
CDR3 protein: CASSLELWAGMDTEAFF

V gene: TRBV7-6
D gene: TRBD1
J gene: TRBJ2-7
CDR3 DNA: TGTGCCAGCGGACAGGGGTGGGAGCAGTACTTC
CDR3 protein: CASGQGWEQYF

V gene: TRBV11-2
D gene: TRBD1
J gene: TRBJ1-6
CDR3 DNA: TGTGCCAGCAGCTTAGATGAGGGGGCGCGATCTTGGTCACCCCTCCACTTT
CDR3 protein: CASSLDEGARSWSPLHF